The sequence of this T cell receptor (beta chain) was determined in a study of CD8+CD57+ T cells in acquired aplastic anemia (dated by TCRdb to about 2018). With respect to the entire study: Extracted DNA from sorted CD4+ and CD8+ cells averaged around 3.3 ug, ranging from about 0.19 to 30 ug. CD8+CD57+ expansion was defined as frequency above the mean frequency observed in healthy subjects. Broader findings and caveats from the paper: Patients and healthy controls showed no significant difference in CD8+ Simpson's diversity (P=0.060). Roughly 29 CD8+ CDR3 sequences were found to be shared between patients and controls, but these sequences appeared to be highly expressed in patients and within the immunodominant clones of the patients.

Expansion of CD8+CD57+ cells had been shown by flow cytometry in the patients chosen for sequencing. Every patient had severe acquired aplastic anemia, diagnosed using the International Study of Aplastic Anemia and Agranulocytosis and Camitta criteria. Patients had received no therapy at the time of blood sampling. In this study, sorted CD4+ and CD8+ T cells from the blood of healthy subjects and of severe aplastic anemia patients had their TCR repertoires deep-sequenced. In the USA, patient enrollment took place under clinicaltrials.gov protocols 00001620, 01623167, 00001397, 00071045, 00081523 and 00961064. Ficoll-Paque density gradient centrifugation was used to isolate peripheral blood mononuclear cells. CD4+ and CD8+ T cells were sorted by FACS or magnetic beads before DNA extraction. Looking up the germline V gene (reference sequence) yields CDR1 DFQATT and CDR2 SNEGSKA. The junction shows trimming of 0 bases on V and 7 bases on J, plus 18 bases between the germline ends. The CDR3 measures 15 amino acids from cysteine to phenylalanine. Of the read, only the CDR3 DNA is kept; its 45 bases are in frame from base 1.

This clonotype was counted a few times. Its recognized antigen is unknown. No clone much larger than this one lies a single base away; base qualities are absent. TCR beta VDJ combination and CDR3 sequence profiling used genomic DNA as the template. An Illumina HiSeq 2000 was the platform used for TCR repertoire sequencing. The published analysis was carried out like this. TRBV/TRBJ rearrangement plots, CDR3 size and DJ length profiles, and Simpson's diversity index were used to evaluate the repertoires. The immunodominant clone was defined as the most abundant DNA sequence in deep sequencing data. CDR3 amino acid sequences were checked for sharing between subjects and were compared against published repertoires and the VDJdb database. TCRdb redid the processing of the public reads, applying fastp at Q25 and MiXCR, and retained in-frame beta chains. Rows are unified per CDR3 protein, each entry keeping the most common DNA and genes. What appears here as the V and J calls and clone size reflects TCRdb's work, not the paper's. The sample yields about 150,000 distinct CDR3 sequences; roughly 54% were counted once. The top ten clones comprise about 12% of the sample.

Sequencing used sorted CD4+, CD8+, or CD8+CD57+ T cells (not recorded which) from PBMCs. The clonotype originates from a human donor with aplastic anemia. The receptor chain draws on TRBV20-1 and TRBJ2-5; no D gene can be assigned with confidence. The CDR3 corresponds to CSARDQGLPAGTQYF. At the DNA level, the sequence is TGCAGTGCTAGAGATCAAGGGCTTCCCGCCGGGACCCAGTACTTC.